These 19 T cell receptor beta chains share one sample of origin, sequenced in a study of T cell responses to AZD1222 COVID-19 vaccine. Libraries were prepared by immunoSEQ multiplex PCR; TCRdb keeps only in-frame clonotypes and omits some of them. The profile shows 50,000 or so clones, around 91% of them singletons. Sample: peripheral blood, taken 28 days after the second AZD1222 dose. The receptors were gathered from an adult who received the AZD1222 COVID-19 vaccine.

V and J are TRBV18 and TRBJ2-7, with D possibly being TRBD1 (5 bases). Germline lookup yields CDR1 KGHSH and CDR2 LQKENI. Trimming took 3 bases from V and 7 from J, leaving 19 bases between them. The CDR3 is 15 residues long. The CDR3 region has the DNA TGTGCCAGCTCACCCCGACAGTGGGCCCCAGATGAGCAGTACTTC. Its protein is CASSPRQWAPDEQYF.

The chain recombines TRBV6-2 or TRBV6-3 with TRBJ2-3, with TRBD2 as a possible D gene (5 bases). V was clipped by 2 bases and J by 1 base, with 13 bases between them. Per germline, CDR1 MNHEY and CDR2 SVGEGT. The CDR3 length is 16 residues. Written as DNA, the CDR3 is TGTGCCAGCAGTTACCAAGGGAGCCTGGGCACAGATACGCAGTATTTT. This sequence encodes CASSYQGSLGTDTQYF.

This CDR3 reads CAISESPTGMDYYGYTF. DNA of the CDR3: TGTGCCATCAGTGAGTCCCCGACAGGGATGGACTACTATGGCTACACCTTC. This chain connects TRBV10-3 to TRBJ1-2, with 7 bases fitting TRBD1. This CDR3 is built from 17 residues. The trim removed 0 bases at V and 3 bases at J, leaving 10 bases unmatched. Germline-derived CDR1 and CDR2 are ENHRY and SYGVKD.

The V and J genes are TRBV19 and TRBJ1-1; 10 bases match TRBD1. The CDR3 sequence is 17 residues long. V shed 5 bases, J shed 5 bases, and the junction held 14 bases outside the gene matches. Per the germline V gene, CDR1 is LNHDA and CDR2 is SQIVND (reference sequence). CDR3 DNA sequence: TGTGCCAGTAGTCCCTACCGGGACAGGGGCGACGGAACTGAAGCTTTCTTT. Translation gives CASSPYRDRGDGTEAFF. Looking up the rest from reference TRBV19 and TRBJ1-1 gives the full variable domain: DGGITQSPKYLFRKEGQNVTLSCEQNLNHDAMYWYRQDPGQGLRLIYYSQIVNDFQKGDIAEGYSVSREKKESFPLTVTSAQKNPTAFYLCASSPYRDRGDGTEAFFGQGTRLTVV.

The genes are TRBV6-6 and TRBJ1-4; TRBD1 matches at 7 bases. With V trimmed by 6 bases and J by 8 bases, 9 bases remained unmatched. CDR3 length: 14 residues. Germline V CDR1 and CDR2: MNHNY, SVGAGI (reference sequence). CDR3 loop: CASSPGTEAEKLFF. For the CDR3, the DNA is TGTGCCAGCAGCCCCGGGACAGAGGCCGAAAAACTGTTTTTT.

V gene TRBV6-5 combines with J gene TRBJ2-1; 11 nucleotides match TRBD2. Looked up from germline, CDR1 is MNHEY and CDR2 is SVGAGI. This CDR3 is 15 amino acids long. V lost 6 bases, J lost 4 bases, and 5 bases stayed unmatched. CDR3 sequence (DNA): TGTGCCAGCAGGACGCTAGCGGGAGGTTACAATGAGCAGTTCTTC. Amino acid sequence: CASRTLAGGYNEQFF.

The DNA for the CDR3 is TGTGCCAGCTCACCACCCGGGACAGGGCCGGGTAATGAAAAACTGTTTTTT. This sequence encodes CASSPPGTGPGNEKLFF. The chain links TRBV18 to TRBJ1-4; TRBD1 aligns across 9 bases. The junction had 6 bases not matched to a gene; V was cut back by 0 bases and J by 4 bases. The V gene's germline CDR1 is KGHSH and CDR2 LQKENI. The CDR3 consists of 17 residues.

This clone showed up just a few times. The chain uses TRBV7-2 and TRBJ2-7; TRBD1 agrees at 10 bases. Germline-derived CDR1 and CDR2 are SGHTA and FQGNSA. The J segment lost 3 bases and the V segment lost 5 bases, leaving 4 bases of the junction unmatched. There are 14 residues in the CDR3. CDR3: CASSPGQGVYEQYF. Written as DNA, the CDR3 is TGTGCCAGCAGCCCCGGACAGGGGGTCTACGAGCAGTACTTC.

V is TRBV24-1 and J is TRBJ2-7, with 8 bases identical to TRBD1. V trimming: 5 bases; J trimming: 6 bases; junction bases outside the gene matches: 8. This CDR3 contains 14 residues. CDR1 is KGHDR, CDR2 SFDVKD, per germline. The CDR3 bases are TGTGCCACCAGTGGGACAGGGTCCCACGCCGAGCAGTACTTC. Its translation is CATSGTGSHAEQYF.

The chain joins TRBV9 to TRBJ2-7; D uncertain. This CDR3 has 16 residues. V lost 4 bases, J lost 2 bases, and 19 bases lay in between. The germline gives CDR1 SGDLS, CDR2 YYNGEE. CDR3 coding DNA: TGTGCCAGCAGCCTACCGGAGAGGTCCTTAACCTACGAGCAGTACTTC. Residues: CASSLPERSLTYEQYF.

This clone came up once. The chain uses TRBV7-2 and TRBJ1-5, with 8 positions matching TRBD1. CDR1 is SGHTA and CDR2 is FQGNSA in the germline V gene. The CDR3 sequence is 14 residues long. The junction had 3 bases not matched to a gene; V was cut back by 2 bases and J by 6 bases. The CDR3 region has the DNA TGTGCCAGCAGCTTACAGGGGGCGGGTCAGCCCCAGCATTTT. Protein: CASSLQGAGQPQHF.

The chain is built from TRBV18 and TRBJ2-7, with D perhaps TRBD2 (6 bases). Germline assignment: CDR1 KGHSH and CDR2 LQKENI. The CDR3 is 14 residues long. V lost 2 bases and J lost 1, with 9 bases in between. The CDR3 nucleotides read TGTGCCAGCTCACCAGCTAGCGCATCCTACGAGCAGTACTTC. Translating it yields CASSPASASYEQYF.

J is TRBJ1-4 and V is TRBV6-5; TRBD1 matches at 10 bases. The CDR3 is 14 residues long. Germline lookup yields CDR1 MNHEY and CDR2 SVGAGI. Germline trimming cut 3 bases from V and 7 bases from J; bases unmatched to any gene: 2. The DNA of the CDR3 is TGTGCCAGCAGTTATGGGACAGGGGCTGAAAAACTGTTTTTT. As protein: CASSYGTGAEKLFF.

The chain employs TRBV20-1 and TRBJ2-5; D ambiguous. V lost 6 bases, J lost 5 bases, and 10 bases lay in between. The CDR3 spans 11 residues. The V gene's germline CDR1 is DFQATT and CDR2 SNEGSKA (reference sequence). CDR3 DNA sequence: TGCAGTGCAGGCAGGAGCGAGACCCAGTACTTC. Translating it yields CSAGRSETQYF.

The chain recombines TRBV19 with TRBJ1-5; the D is unclear. The V and J ends lost 4 bases and 0 bases respectively, with 7 bases between them. Germline V lookup: CDR1 LNHDA, CDR2 SQIVND (reference sequence). The CDR3 extends over 14 amino acids. CDR3 DNA: TGTGCCAGTAGTACAGACTATAGCAATCAGCCCCAGCATTTT. It is translated as CASSTDYSNQPQHF.

The V gene is TRBV7-9, the J gene TRBJ2-5; D is ambiguous. This CDR3 spans 15 amino acids. Germline CDR1 and CDR2: SEHNR and FQNEAQ (reference sequence). Trimming took off 1 base at V and 4 bases at J, with 13 bases between the two ends. The CDR3 nucleotides read TGTGCCAGCAGCTTAGGGGTTTTGGTGGGAGAGACCCAGTACTTC. Amino acids: CASSLGVLVGETQYF.

The rearrangement links TRBV7-2 to TRBJ1-1, with TRBD1 identical over 9 bases. This CDR3 is built from 15 residues. Looked up from germline, CDR1 is SGHTA and CDR2 is FQGNSA. V shed 5 bases and J 3 bases; nucleotides not matched to a gene: 7. CDR3 sequence (DNA): TGTGCCAGCAGCCCAAGGGACAGGGTGGACACTGAAGCTTTCTTT. This gives the protein CASSPRDRVDTEAFF.

The chain joins TRBV5-5 to TRBJ1-3; no reliable D call. With 1 base removed from V and 0 bases from J, the gap between germline ends came to 17 bases. Germline-derived CDR1 and CDR2 are SGHKS and YYEKEE (reference sequence). The CDR3 is made up of 18 amino acids. CDR3 coding DNA: TGTGCCAGCAGCTTGAGGCCGCCGCTGGTTAGCTCTGGAAACACCATATATTTT. Residues: CASSLRPPLVSSGNTIYF.

The chain carries TRBV7-9 and TRBJ2-5, with D unresolved. Trimming stripped 3 bases from V and 1 base from J, with 15 bases between. The CDR3 is 16 amino acids. Germline V gives CDR1 SEHNR, CDR2 FQNEAQ (reference sequence). CDR3 bases: TGTGCCAGCAGCTTTTCTCTGGGCTTTGGCCAAGAGACCCAGTACTTC. The encoded protein is CASSFSLGFGQETQYF.